This T cell receptor beta chain was retrieved from a study of blood T cell repertoires in COVID-19. Study background: Spain, Italy and the United States supplied samples that represented acute and convalescent COVID-19. From T cells, B-cell-depleted T cells, or PBMCs came the material, which was cDNA or gDNA.

Trimming pared 6 bases from V and 0 bases from J, leaving 12 bases between. Germline CDR1 KGHDR, CDR2 SFDVKD. CDR3 length equals 15 residues. Under the authors' procedure: Amplifying reference gene primers gave estimates of nucleated cell counts. Assay: immunoSEQ multiplex PCR; the TCRdb copy retains only in-frame clones and omits some. V and J calls and clone size come straight from that table; D and trimming were deduced from the DNA. The repertoire holds roughly 100,000 clones, with approximately 80% as singletons. The sample consisted of peripheral blood. The rearrangement joins TRBV24-1 to TRBJ2-3; possibly TRBD1 for D (6 bases). The source is a woman older than 75 with acute or convalescent COVID-19. In DNA, the CDR3 is TGTGCCACCAGTTTGTCAGGGACAAGCACAGATACGCAGTATTTT. Translating it yields CATSLSGTSTDTQYF.